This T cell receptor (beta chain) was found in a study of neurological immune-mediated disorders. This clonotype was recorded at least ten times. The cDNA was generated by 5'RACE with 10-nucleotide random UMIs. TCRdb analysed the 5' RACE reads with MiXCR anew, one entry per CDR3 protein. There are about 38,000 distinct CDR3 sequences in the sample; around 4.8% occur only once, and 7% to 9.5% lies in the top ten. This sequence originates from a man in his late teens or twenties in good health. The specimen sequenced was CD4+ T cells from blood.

The CDR3 loop reads CASSFVRGGTQYF. In DNA, the CDR3 is TGTGCCAGCAGCTTCGTCAGGGGTGGCACGCAGTATTTT. This chain links TRBV7-9 with TRBJ2-3; D might be TRBD1 (6 bases). The length of the CDR3 is 13 residues. V dropped 3 bases and J dropped 9 bases, with 13 bases sitting between them. In germline, CDR1 is SEHNR, CDR2 FQNEAQ (reference sequence).